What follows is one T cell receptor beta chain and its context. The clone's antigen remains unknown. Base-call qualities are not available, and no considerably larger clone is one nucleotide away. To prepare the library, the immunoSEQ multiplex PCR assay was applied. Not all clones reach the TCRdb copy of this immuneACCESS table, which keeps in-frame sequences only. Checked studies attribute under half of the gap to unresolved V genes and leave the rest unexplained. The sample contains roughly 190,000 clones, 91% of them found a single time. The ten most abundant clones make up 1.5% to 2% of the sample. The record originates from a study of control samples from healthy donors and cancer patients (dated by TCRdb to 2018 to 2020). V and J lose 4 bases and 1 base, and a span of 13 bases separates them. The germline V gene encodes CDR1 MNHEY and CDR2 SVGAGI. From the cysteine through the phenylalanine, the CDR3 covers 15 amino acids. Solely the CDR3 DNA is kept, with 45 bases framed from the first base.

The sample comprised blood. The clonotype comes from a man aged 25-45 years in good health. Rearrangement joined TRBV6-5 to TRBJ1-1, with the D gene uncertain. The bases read TGTGCCAGCAGTTGGGCTAACGTCGGGAACACTGAAGCTTTCTTT. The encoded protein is CASSWANVGNTEAFF.